The rows below give T cell receptor beta chains drawn from one sample of a study of blood T cell repertoires in COVID-19. Libraries were prepared by immunoSEQ multiplex PCR; TCRdb keeps only in-frame clonotypes and omits some of them. The repertoire holds 55,000 to 95,000 clones, with 80% to 85% as singletons. Sequencing was done on a sample of peripheral blood. These receptors were taken from a woman aged 60-75 years with acute or convalescent COVID-19. CDR3s leave out the opening cysteine and the closing phenylalanine or tryptophan. Fields, in order: CDR3 length, J gene, V gene, CDR3 protein.

12 | TRBJ1-2 | TRBV7-9 | ASRARAENYGYT
10 | TRBJ2-7 | TRBV7-2 | ASSLTGYEQY
14 | TRBJ2-2 | TRBV19 | ASRVQVTLNTGELF
12 | TRBJ1-2 | TRBV27 | ASSLSRANYGYT
14 | TRBJ2-6 | TRBV5-6 | ASSLGTGVGANVLT
11 | TRBJ1-6 | TRBV9 | ASSVAGSSPLH
14 | TRBJ2-5 | TRBV4-1 | ASSQDSGLGRGTQY
16 | TRBJ1-1 | TRBV30 | AWSVKRQGRGSSTEAF
10 | TRBJ1-1 | TRBV2 | ASSTVAGTGG
12 | TRBJ2-3 | TRBV19 | ASTIGLATDTQY
9 | TRBJ1-4 | TRBV28 | ASSLQRKLF
11 | TRBJ2-2 | TRBV11-3 | ASSLGGLGELF
16 | TRBJ2-5 | TRBV25-1 | ASSEPAVGASLQETQY
14 | TRBJ1-4 | TRBV5-6 | ASSQPGDRVFEKLF
12 | TRBJ1-6 | TRBV27 | ASSSSGQNSPLH
13 | TRBJ1-1 | TRBV6-9 | ASSMGASPNAEAF
15 | TRBJ1-1 | TRBV7-2 | ASSVGQVLRMNTEAF
13 | TRBJ1-3 | TRBV4-1 | ASSREQGAGNTIY
12 | TRBJ2-3 | TRBV6-5 | ATRQGMNTDTQY
12 | TRBJ2-7 | TRBV11-1 | ASQPGQNSYEQY
13 | TRBJ1-5 | TRBV28 | ASLRGSVNNQPQH
16 | TRBJ2-7 | TRBV3-1/TRBV3-2 | ASSQTPGLAGGSNEQY
13 | TRBJ2-7 | TRBV6-7 | ASSYSSGRLYEQY
13 | TRBJ2-1 | TRBV11-2 | ASSLNRDRVNEQF
11 | TRBJ1-5 | TRBV10-3 | ATSYRGDQPQH
14 | TRBJ2-7 | TRBV3-1/TRBV3-2 | ASSQHPGTSSYEQY
13 | TRBJ1-4 | TRBV7-9 | ASSLGQGGNEKLF
9 | TRBJ1-1 | TRBV29-1 | SVEAHGEAF
13 | TRBJ1-4 | TRBV11-2 | ASSFSVVREEKLF
13 | TRBJ2-4 | TRBV2 | ASSEFEGAGNIQY
11 | TRBJ1-1 | TRBV29-1 | SVEVRADAEAF
12 | TRBJ2-3 | TRBV5-4 | ASSFNLAGDTQY
11 | TRBJ2-3 | TRBV7-3 | ASSLILGATQY
11 | TRBJ1-2 | TRBV3-1/TRBV3-2 | ASSPDKNYGYT
13 | TRBJ2-1 | TRBV7-2 | ASSLSGGSYNEQF
12 | TRBJ1-5 | TRBV2 | ASSEGTGHQPQH
13 | TRBJ2-3 | TRBV6-5 | ASSRLTSLGDTQY